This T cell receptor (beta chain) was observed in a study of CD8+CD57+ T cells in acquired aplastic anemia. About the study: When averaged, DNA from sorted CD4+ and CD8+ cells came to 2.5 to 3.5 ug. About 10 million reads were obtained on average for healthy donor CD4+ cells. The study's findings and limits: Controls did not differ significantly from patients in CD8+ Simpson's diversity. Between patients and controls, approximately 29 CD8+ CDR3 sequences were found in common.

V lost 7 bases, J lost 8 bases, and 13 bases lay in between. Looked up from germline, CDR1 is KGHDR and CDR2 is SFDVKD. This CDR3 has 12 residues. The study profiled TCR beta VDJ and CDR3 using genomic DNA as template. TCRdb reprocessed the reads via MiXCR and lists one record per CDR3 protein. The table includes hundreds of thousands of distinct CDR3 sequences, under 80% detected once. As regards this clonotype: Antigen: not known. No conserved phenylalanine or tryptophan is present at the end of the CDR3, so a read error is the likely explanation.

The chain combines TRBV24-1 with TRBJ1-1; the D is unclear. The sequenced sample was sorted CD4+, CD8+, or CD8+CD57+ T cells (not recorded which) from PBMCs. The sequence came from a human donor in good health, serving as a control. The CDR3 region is CATRDRTAEAFL. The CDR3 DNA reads TGTGCCACCAGAGACCGTACGGCGGAAGCTTTCTTG.